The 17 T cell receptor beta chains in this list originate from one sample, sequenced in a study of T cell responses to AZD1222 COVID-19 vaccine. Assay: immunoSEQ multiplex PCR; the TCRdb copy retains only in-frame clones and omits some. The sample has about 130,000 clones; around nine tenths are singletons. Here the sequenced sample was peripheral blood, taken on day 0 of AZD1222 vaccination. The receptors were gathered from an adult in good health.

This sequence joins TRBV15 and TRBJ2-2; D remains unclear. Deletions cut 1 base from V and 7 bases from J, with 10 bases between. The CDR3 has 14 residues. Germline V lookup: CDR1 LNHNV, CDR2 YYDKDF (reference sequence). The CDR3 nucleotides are TGTGCCACCAGCAGAGCCCCGTCGGTCGGGGAGCTGTTTTTT. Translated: CATSRAPSVGELFF.

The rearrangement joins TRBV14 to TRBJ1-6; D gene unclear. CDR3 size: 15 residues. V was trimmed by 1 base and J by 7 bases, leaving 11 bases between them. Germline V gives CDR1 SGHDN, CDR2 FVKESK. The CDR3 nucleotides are TGTGCCAGCAGCCAAGTGCCAGGTCTGAATTCACCCCTCCACTTT. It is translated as CASSQVPGLNSPLHF.

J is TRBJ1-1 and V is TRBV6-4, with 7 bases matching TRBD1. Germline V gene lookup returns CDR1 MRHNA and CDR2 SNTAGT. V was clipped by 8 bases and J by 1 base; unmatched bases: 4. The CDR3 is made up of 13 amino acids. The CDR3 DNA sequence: TGTGCCAGCGCGGACAGGCCGAACACTGAAGCTTTCTTT. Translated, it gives CASADRPNTEAFF.

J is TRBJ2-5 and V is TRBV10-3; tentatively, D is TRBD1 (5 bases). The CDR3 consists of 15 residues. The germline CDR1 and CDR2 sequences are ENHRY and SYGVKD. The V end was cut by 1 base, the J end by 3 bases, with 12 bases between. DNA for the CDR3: TGTGCCATCAGTGAGTTAGGGGTCCCAAAAGAGACCCAGTACTTC. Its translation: CAISELGVPKETQYF.

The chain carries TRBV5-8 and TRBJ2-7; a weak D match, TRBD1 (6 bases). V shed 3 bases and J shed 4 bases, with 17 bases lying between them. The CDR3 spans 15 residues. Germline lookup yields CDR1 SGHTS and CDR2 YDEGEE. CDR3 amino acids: CASSWGPGQPYEQYF. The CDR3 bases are TGTGCCAGCAGCTGGGGGCCAGGACAGCCATACGAGCAGTACTTC.

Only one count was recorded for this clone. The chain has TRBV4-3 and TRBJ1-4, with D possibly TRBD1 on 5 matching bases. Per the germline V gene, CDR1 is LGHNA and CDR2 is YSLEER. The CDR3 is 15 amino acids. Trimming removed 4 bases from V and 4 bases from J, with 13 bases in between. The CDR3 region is CASSLAGTFNEKLFF. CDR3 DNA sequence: TGCGCCAGCAGCCTGGCCGGGACCTTTAATGAAAAACTGTTTTTT.

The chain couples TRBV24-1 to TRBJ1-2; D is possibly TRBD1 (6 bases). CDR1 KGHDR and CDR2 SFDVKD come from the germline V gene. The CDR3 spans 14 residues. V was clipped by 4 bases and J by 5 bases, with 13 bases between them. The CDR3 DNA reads TGTGCCACCAGTGAAACAGGGACTGGGTATGGCTACACCTTC. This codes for CATSETGTGYGYTF.

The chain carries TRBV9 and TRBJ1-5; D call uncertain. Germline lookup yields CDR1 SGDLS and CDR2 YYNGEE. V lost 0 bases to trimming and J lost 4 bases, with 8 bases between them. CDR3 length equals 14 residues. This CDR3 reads CASSVDFGNQPQHF. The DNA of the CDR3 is TGTGCCAGCAGCGTAGATTTCGGGAATCAGCCCCAGCATTTT.

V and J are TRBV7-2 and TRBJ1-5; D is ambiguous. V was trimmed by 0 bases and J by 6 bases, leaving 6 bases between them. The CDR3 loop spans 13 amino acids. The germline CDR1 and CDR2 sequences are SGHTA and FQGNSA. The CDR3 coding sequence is TGTGCCAGCAGCTTAGCCGGGAGTCAGCCCCAGCATTTT. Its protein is CASSLAGSQPQHF.

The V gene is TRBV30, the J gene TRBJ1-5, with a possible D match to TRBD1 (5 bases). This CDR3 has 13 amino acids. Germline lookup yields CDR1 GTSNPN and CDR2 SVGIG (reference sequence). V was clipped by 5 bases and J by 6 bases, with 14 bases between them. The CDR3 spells CAWAVTTGQPQHF. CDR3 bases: TGTGCCTGGGCCGTAACCACAGGTCAGCCCCAGCATTTT.

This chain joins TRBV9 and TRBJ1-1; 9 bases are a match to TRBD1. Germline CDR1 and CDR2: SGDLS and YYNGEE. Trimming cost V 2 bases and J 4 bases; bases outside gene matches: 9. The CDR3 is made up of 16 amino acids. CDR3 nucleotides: TGTGCCAGCAGCGTCCTCGGGACAGGGAGGGGCACTGAAGCTTTCTTT. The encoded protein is CASSVLGTGRGTEAFF.

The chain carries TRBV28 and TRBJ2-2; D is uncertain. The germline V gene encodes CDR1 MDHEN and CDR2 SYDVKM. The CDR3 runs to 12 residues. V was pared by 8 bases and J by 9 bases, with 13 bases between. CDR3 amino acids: CASALLGRELFF. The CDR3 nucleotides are TGTGCCAGCGCCCTATTAGGTCGGGAGCTGTTTTTT.

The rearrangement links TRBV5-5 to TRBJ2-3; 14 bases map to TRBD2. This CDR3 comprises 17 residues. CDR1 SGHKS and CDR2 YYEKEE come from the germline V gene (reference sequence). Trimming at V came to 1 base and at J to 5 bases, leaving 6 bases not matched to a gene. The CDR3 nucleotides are TGTGCCAGCAGCTTGTGGAGGACTAGCGGGGGGATAGATACGCAGTATTTT. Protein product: CASSLWRTSGGIDTQYF.

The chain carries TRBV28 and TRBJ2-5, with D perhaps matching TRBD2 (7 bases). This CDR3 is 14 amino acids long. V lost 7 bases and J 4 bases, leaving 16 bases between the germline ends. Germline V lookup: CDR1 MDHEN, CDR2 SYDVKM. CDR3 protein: CASMGGGLAETQYF. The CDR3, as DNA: TGTGCCAGCATGGGGGGGGGCCTAGCAGAGACCCAGTACTTC.

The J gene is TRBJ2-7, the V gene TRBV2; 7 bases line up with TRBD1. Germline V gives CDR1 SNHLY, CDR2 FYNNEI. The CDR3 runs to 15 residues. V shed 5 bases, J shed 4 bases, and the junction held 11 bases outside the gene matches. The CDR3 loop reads CASSPPETGPYEQYF. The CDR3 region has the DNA TGTGCCAGCAGTCCTCCGGAGACAGGGCCTTACGAGCAGTACTTC.

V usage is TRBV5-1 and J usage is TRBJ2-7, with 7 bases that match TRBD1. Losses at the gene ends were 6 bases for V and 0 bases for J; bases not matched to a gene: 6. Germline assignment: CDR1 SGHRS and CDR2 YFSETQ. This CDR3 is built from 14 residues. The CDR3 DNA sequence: TGCGCCAGCACCGTACGACAGGGCTCCTACGAGCAGTACTTC. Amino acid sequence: CASTVRQGSYEQYF.

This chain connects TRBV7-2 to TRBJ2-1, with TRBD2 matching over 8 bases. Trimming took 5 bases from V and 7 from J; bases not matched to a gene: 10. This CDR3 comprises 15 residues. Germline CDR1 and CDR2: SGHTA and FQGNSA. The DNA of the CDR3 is TGTGCCAGCAGCCGCGGGGGGCCGGAGTCAAATGAGCAGTTCTTC. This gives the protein CASSRGGPESNEQFF.